This TCR beta chain was captured by sequencing in a study of cytomegalovirus exposure and HLA in healthy donors. General observations from the study: The classifier reportedly diagnosed cytomegalovirus status with high specificity and sensitivity.

V trimming: 5 bases; J trimming: 7 bases; junction bases outside the gene matches: 10. Germline V gene data show CDR1 as MRHNA and CDR2 as SNTAGT. CDR3 length: 16 residues. As for this clone: The target antigen is unknown.

Healthy people donating bone marrow made up the donors. At collection, donors were nominally healthy, but unrecorded immune exposures were probable. Primers: 60 Vbeta forward and 13 Jbeta reverse. The assay was immunoSEQ multiplex PCR, and TCRdb's table has in-frame clones only and misses some. The sample contains 170,000 or so clones, 75% to 85% of which appear only once. Input material: PBMCs. The chain uses TRBV6-4 and TRBJ2-1; TRBD2 matches 11 bases. This sequence was found in a woman under 40 in good health and CMV-seropositive. CDR3 residues: CASSPSGLAVGNEQFF. CDR3 sequence (DNA): TGTGCCAGCAGTCCCTCGGGACTAGCGGTGGGGAATGAGCAGTTCTTC.